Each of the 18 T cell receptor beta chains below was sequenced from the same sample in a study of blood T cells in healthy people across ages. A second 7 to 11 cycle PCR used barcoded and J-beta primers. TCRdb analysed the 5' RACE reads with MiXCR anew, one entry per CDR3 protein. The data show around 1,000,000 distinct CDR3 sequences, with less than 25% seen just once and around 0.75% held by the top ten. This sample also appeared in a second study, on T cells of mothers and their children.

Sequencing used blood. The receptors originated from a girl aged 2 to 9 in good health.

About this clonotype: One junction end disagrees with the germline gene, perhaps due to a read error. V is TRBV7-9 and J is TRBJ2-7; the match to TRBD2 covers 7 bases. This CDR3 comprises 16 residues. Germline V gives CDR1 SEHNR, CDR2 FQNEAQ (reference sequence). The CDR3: CASILGSSGISYEQYF. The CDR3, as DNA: TGTGCCAGCATCTTAGGCTCCAGCGGGATCTCCTACGAGCAGTACTTC. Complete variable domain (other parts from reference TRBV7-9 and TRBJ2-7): DTGVSQNPRHKITKRGQNVTFRCDPISEHNRLYWYRQTLGQGPEFLTYFQNEAQLEKSRLLSDRFSAERPKGSFSTLEIQRTEQGDSAMYLCASILGSSGISYEQYFGPGTRLTVT.

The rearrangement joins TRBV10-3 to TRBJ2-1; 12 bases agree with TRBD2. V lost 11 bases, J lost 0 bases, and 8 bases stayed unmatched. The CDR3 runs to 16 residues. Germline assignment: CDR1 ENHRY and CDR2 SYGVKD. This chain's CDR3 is CAVTSGSRSSYNEQFF. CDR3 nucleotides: TGTGCCGTGACTAGCGGGAGTCGGAGCTCCTACAATGAGCAGTTCTTC.

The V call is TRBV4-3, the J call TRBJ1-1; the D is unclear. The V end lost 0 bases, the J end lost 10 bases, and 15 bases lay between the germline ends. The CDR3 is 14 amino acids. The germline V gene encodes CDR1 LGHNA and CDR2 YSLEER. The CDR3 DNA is TGCGCCAGCAGCCAAGATGGACGGGGAGGGAGAGCTTTCTTT. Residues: CASSQDGRGGRAFF.

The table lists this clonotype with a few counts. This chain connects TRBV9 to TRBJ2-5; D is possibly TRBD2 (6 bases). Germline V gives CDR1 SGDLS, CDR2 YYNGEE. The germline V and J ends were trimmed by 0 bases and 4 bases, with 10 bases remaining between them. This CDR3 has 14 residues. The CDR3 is CASSVAGVGETQYF. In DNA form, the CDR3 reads TGTGCCAGCAGCGTAGCGGGGGTAGGAGAGACCCAGTACTTC.

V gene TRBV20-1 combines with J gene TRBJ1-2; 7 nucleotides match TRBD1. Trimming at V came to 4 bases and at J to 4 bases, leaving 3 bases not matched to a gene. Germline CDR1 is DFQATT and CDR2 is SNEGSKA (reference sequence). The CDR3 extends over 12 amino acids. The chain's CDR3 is CSAKDRAYGYTF. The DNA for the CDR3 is TGCAGTGCTAAAGACAGGGCCTATGGCTACACCTTC.

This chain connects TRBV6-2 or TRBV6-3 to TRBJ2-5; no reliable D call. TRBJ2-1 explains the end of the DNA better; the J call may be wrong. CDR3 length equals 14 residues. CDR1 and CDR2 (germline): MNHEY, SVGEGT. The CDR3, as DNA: TGTGCCAGCACTCCACTCCGGACCCGCAATGAGCAGTTCTTC. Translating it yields CASTPLRTRNEQFF.

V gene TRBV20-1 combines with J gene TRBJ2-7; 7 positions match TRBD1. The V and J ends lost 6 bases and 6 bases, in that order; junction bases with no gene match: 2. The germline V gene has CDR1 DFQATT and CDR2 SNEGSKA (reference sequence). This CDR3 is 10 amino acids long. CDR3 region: CSAGQTEQYF. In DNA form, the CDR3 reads TGCAGTGCGGGACAGACCGAGCAGTACTTC.

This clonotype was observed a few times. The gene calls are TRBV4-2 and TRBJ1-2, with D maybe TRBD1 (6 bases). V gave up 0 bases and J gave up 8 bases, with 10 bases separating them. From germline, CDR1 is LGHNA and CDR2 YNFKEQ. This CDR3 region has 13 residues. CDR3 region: CASSQEVGGGYTF. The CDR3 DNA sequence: TGTGCCAGCAGCCAAGAAGTAGGGGGAGGCTACACCTTC.

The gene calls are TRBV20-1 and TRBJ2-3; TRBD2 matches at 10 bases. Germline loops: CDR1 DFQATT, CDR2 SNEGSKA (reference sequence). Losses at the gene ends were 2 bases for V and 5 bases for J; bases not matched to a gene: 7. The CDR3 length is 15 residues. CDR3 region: CSARMLAGAVDTQYF. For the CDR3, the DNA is TGCAGTGCTAGAATGCTAGCGGGAGCTGTAGATACGCAGTATTTT.

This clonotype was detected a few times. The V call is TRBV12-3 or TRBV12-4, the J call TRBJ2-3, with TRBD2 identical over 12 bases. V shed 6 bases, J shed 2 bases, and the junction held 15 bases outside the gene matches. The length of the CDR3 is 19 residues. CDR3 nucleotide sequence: TGTGCCAGCAGCTCCCGGGCGGGGCTAGCGGGAGGGCTCACAGATACGCAGTATTTT. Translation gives CASSSRAGLAGGLTDTQYF.

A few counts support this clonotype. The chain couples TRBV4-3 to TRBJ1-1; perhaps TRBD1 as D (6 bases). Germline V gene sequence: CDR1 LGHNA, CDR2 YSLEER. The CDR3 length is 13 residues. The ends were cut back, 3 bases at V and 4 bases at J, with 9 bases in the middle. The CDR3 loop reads CASSQDSFTEAFF. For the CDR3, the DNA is TGCGCCAGCAGCCAGGACAGTTTCACTGAAGCTTTCTTT.

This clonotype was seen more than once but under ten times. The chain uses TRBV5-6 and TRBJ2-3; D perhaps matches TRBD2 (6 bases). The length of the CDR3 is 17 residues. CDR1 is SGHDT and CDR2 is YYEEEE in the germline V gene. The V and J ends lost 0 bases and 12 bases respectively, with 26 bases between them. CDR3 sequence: CASSLAATVSGVDTQYF. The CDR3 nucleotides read TGTGCCAGCAGCTTGGCCGCTACTGTCTCGGGAGTGGACACACAGTATTTT.

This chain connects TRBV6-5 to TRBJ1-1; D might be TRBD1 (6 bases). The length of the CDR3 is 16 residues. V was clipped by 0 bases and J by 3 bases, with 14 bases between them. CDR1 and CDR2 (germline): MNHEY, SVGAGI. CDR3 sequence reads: CASSYSRSDRYTEAFF. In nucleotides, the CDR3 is TGTGCCAGCAGTTACTCGAGATCGGACAGATACACTGAAGCTTTCTTT.

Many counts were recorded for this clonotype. The CDR3 reads CASSRQLNEKLFF. The CDR3 nucleotides read TGTGCCAGCAGCCGGCAGCTAAATGAAAAACTGTTTTTT. The chain joins TRBV19 to TRBJ1-4; D gene ambiguous. The CDR3 sequence is 13 residues long. The V end was cut by 9 bases, the J end by 5 bases, with 13 bases between. Germline-derived CDR1 and CDR2 are LNHDA and SQIVND (reference sequence).

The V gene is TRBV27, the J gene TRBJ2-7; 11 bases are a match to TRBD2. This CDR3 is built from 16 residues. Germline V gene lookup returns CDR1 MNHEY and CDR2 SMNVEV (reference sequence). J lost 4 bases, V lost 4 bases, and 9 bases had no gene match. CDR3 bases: TGTGCCAGCAGTTCACCCTCACTAGCGGGGGTTTACGAGCAGTACTTC. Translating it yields CASSSPSLAGVYEQYF.

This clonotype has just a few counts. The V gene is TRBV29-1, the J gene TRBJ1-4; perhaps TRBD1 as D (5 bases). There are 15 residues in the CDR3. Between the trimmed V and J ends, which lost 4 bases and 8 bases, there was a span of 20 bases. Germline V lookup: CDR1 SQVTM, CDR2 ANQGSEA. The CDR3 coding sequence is TGCAGCGTTGCTTACTGGACGATGAGGGACGAAAAACTGTTTTTT. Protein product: CSVAYWTMRDEKLFF.

The CDR3 region is CASSATGAYGYTF. The CDR3 DNA is TGTGCCAGCAGCGCGACAGGGGCGTATGGCTACACCTTC. The chain couples TRBV28 to TRBJ1-2; 8 nucleotides align to TRBD1. From germline, CDR1 is MDHEN and CDR2 SYDVKM. The V gene end was trimmed by 6 bases and the J gene end by 5 bases; junction bases not matched to a gene: 5. The CDR3 has 13 residues.

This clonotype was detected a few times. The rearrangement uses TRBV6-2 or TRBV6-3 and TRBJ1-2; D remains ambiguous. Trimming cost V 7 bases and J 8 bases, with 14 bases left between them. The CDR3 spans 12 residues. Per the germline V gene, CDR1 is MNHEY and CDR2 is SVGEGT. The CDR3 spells CASTPNRIGYTF. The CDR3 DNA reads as TGTGCCAGCACCCCGAACAGAATCGGCTACACCTTC.